The rows below give T cell receptor beta chains drawn from one sample of a study of T cells in Graves' hyperthyroidism and ophthalmopathy. TCRdb independently ran MiXCR on the multiplex PCR reads; one entry per CDR3 protein. This table has around 420,000 distinct CDR3 sequences, roughly 14% appearing once. The sequenced material came from blood. The origin of the receptors is a woman younger than 30 with Graves' hyperthyroidism. The conserved cysteine and the conserved F or W are not part of the CDR3 here. Each record gives: V gene, J gene, CDR3 protein.

TRBV28	TRBJ1-1	ASSRARTGDAEAF
TRBV6-1	TRBJ1-5	ASRSQGAYQPQH
TRBV5-1	TRBJ2-2	ASSRAGGNTGELF
TRBV29-1	TRBJ1-1	SVVPPGVNTEAF
TRBV9	TRBJ2-2	ASSAPSSLAAHTGELF
TRBV7-9	TRBJ2-5	ASSSRTGGQETQY
TRBV11-2	TRBJ1-1	ASSWGRGGRNPDTEAF
TRBV12-3/TRBV12-4	TRBJ1-2	ASSTGTGVKSYT
TRBV6-2/TRBV6-3	TRBJ2-1	ASSFNIRQGNNEQF
TRBV14	TRBJ1-2	ASSHGINYGYT
TRBV5-1	TRBJ2-4	ASSLPGQENIQY
TRBV12-3/TRBV12-4	TRBJ1-3	ASSLSSLSSGNTIY
TRBV6-1	TRBJ1-1	ASKRDRVNTEAF
TRBV12-3/TRBV12-4	TRBJ2-3	ASSSLARSVDTQY
TRBV12-3/TRBV12-4	TRBJ2-5	ASSKPLQETQY
TRBV6-2/TRBV6-3	TRBJ2-4	ASSYLAGENIQY
TRBV20-1	TRBJ1-2	SARGTTEAYGYT
TRBV29-1	TRBJ2-7	SVLLGPYEQY
TRBV12-3/TRBV12-4	TRBJ2-7	ASSFGHYEQY
TRBV11-2	TRBJ1-3	ASSLSRQPQTGNTIY
TRBV27	TRBJ2-1	ASSPLFSGRRSYNEQL
TRBV6-1	TRBJ2-1	ASSEAVGLQF
TRBV4-1	TRBJ2-7	ASSQGLAGAEQY
TRBV20-1	TRBJ2-5	SAPKPGHHQETQY
TRBV4-1	TRBJ1-5	ASSHQPKTAFSNQPQH
TRBV28	TRBJ1-4	ASTTLEASEKLF
TRBV12-3/TRBV12-4	TRBJ1-1	ASSRNRGLYTEAF
TRBV7-3	TRBJ2-3	ASSPKGLAGADTQY
TRBV7-7	TRBJ2-5	ASSLGRQETQY
TRBV7-9	TRBJ2-7	ASSTGTSGSYEQY
TRBV7-9	TRBJ2-7	ASSLAWGSYEQY
TRBV5-1	TRBJ1-4	ASTLGNGGQEKLF
TRBV12-3/TRBV12-4	TRBJ1-2	ASSFGAGSYGYT
TRBV3-1	TRBJ2-3	ASGGGGEDTQY
TRBV11-1	TRBJ2-7	ASRQPGTGGYEQY
TRBV4-2	TRBJ1-4	ASSQGQGDNEKLL
TRBV6-1	TRBJ2-5	ASSWDALGRETQY
TRBV20-1	TRBJ2-7	SASSGGPYEQY
TRBV12-3/TRBV12-4	TRBJ2-3	ASSYYGNTQY
TRBV28	TRBJ2-7	ASSLLGLEQY
TRBV18	TRBJ2-1	ASTFSGTYNEQF
TRBV20-1	TRBJ2-1	SGKGLADPSSYNEQF
TRBV13	TRBJ1-1	ASSRSPFGLNTEAF
TRBV2	TRBJ1-6	ASSDTAYNSPLH
TRBV19	TRBJ2-7	ASSMRGMTTYEQY
TRBV12-5	TRBJ2-5	ASGFGVRETQY
TRBV5-1	TRBJ2-5	ASSLAVTGQETQY
TRBV6-2/TRBV6-3	TRBJ1-1	ASSYPDRGLLSTEAF
TRBV20-1	TRBJ2-1	SARGTSNEQF
TRBV15	TRBJ1-4	ATSRDQDRGTIPPTNEKLF
TRBV3-1	TRBJ2-3	ASSPDTSPTITDTQY
TRBV4-1	TRBJ2-4	ASSQDSLLAANKNIQY
TRBV12-3/TRBV12-4	TRBJ2-5	ASKIQVEETQY